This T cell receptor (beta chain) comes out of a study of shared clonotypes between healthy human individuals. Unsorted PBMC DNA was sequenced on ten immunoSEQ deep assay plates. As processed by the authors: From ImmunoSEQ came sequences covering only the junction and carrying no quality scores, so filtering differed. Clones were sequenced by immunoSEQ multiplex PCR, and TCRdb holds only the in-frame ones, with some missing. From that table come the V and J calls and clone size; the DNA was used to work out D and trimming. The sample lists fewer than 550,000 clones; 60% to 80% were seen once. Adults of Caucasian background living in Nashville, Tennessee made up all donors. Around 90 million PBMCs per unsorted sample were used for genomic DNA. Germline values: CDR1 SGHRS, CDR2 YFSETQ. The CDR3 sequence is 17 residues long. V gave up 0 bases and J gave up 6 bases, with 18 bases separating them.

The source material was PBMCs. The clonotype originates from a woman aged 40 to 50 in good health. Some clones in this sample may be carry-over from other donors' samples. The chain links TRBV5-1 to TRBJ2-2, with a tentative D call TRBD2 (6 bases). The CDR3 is CASSLGMEGWYAGELFF. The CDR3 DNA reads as TGCGCCAGCAGCTTGGGGATGGAGGGCTGGTACGCCGGGGAGCTGTTTTTT.